This T cell receptor (beta chain) appears in the sequencing data of a study of CD8+ T cells in alopecia areata. Whole-study context: Oral tofacitinib (5 to 10 mg twice daily) was administered to treated patients.

CDR1 and CDR2 from the germline V gene are MNHEY and SMNVEV (reference sequence). The V end lost 5 bases, the J end lost 2 bases, and 12 bases lay between the germline ends. CDR3 length equals 14 residues. Noted treatment: oral pan-JAK inhibitor, 5-10 mg twice daily. Patients with alopecia areata provided lesional scalp punch biopsies as well as peripheral blood. RNA, once extracted, was reverse transcribed into cDNA for use as the sequencing template. Assay used: immunoSEQ multiplex PCR; TCRdb lists only in-frame clones, some missing. The sample has some 130,000 clones, 53% seen once. The TCR sequence derives from a human donor with alopecia areata. Sequenced here: CD4+ T cells sorted from blood, sampled at week 4, from a patient treated with tofacitinib. This chain links TRBV27 with TRBJ1-1; D ambiguous. The CDR3 spells CASSLGRSNTEAFF. The CDR3 DNA follows: TGTGCCAGCAGTCTAGGACGGTCTAACACTGAAGCTTTCTTT.